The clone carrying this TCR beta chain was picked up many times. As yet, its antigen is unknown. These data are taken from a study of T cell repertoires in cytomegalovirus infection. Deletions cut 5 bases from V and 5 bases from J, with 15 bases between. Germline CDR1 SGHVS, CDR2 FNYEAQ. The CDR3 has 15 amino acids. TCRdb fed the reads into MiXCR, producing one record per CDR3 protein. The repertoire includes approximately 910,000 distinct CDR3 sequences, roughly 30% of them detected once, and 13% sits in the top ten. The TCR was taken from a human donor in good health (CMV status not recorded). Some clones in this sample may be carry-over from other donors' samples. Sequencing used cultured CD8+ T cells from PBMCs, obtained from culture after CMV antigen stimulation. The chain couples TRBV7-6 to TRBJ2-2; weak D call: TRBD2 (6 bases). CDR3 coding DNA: TGTGCCAGCAGCCCCGACGACGCGGGGACCGGGGAGCTGTTTTTT. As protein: CASSPDDAGTGELFF.